The 2 T cell receptor beta chains below come from one sample, sequenced in a study of blood T cells in healthy people across ages (dated by TCRdb to about 2015). The library was obtained by 5' RACE. This sample was sequenced with an Illumina HiSeq 2500. A second 7 to 11 cycle PCR used a sample-barcoded 5' primer and a J-beta primer mix. Using fastp at Q25 and MiXCR, TCRdb reprocessed the public reads and kept productive beta chains. Rows merge per CDR3 protein into single entries with the most common DNA and genes. In this sample the table shows over 1,300,000 distinct CDR3 sequences, 55% to 75% of which occur a single time. 6.7% of the sample is taken by the ten largest. Sequencing was performed on blood. All receptors come from a man aged 18 to 30 in good health.

The chain links TRBV20-1 to TRBJ2-7; weak D call: TRBD2 (6 bases). Trimming took 3 bases from V and 6 from J, leaving 15 bases between them. The germline CDR1 and CDR2 sequences are DFQATT and SNEGSKA (reference sequence). The CDR3 spans 13 residues. The CDR3 protein is CSASAGTFGEQYF. The CDR3, as DNA: TGCAGTGCTAGCGCAGGGACTTTCGGCGAGCAGTACTTC.

The chain has TRBV28 and TRBJ2-3; D unresolved. This CDR3 is 16 amino acids long. CDR1 and CDR2 (germline): MDHEN, SYDVKM. Trimming stripped 6 bases from V and 0 bases from J, with 16 bases between. The CDR3 protein is CASSPKPWESTDTQYF. The CDR3 DNA reads as TGTGCCAGCAGCCCGAAGCCATGGGAAAGCACAGATACGCAGTATTTT.